This TCR beta chain came from a study of identical twins. This clonotype was observed at least ten times. As yet, its antigen is unknown. Study results and limitations: Invariant cells of the MAIT and iNKT types might have partly distorted the zero-insertion analyses.

TCRdb analysed the 5' RACE reads with MiXCR anew, one entry per CDR3 protein. The sample yields 350,000 or so distinct CDR3 sequences, roughly an eighth seen once. The CDR3 has 14 amino acids. Trimming took 3 bases from V and 0 from J, leaving 7 bases between them. The same specimen was also included in a second study, on yellow fever vaccine responses in identical twins.

The sequencing sample was made of CD8+ T cells sorted from blood. This receptor was taken from a woman under 30 in good health. The chain links TRBV12-3 or TRBV12-4 to TRBJ2-3; no clear D gene. CDR3 DNA: TGTGCCAGCAGTTTTTTGGGTAGCACAGATACGCAGTATTTT. It translates to CASSFLGSTDTQYF.